The TCR beta chain described here comes from a study of shared clonotypes between healthy human individuals. Study outcomes and limitations: Tissue TCR repertoires likely differ from these blood-only repertoires. Some clonotypes were shared by all four sorted-subset donors, while others were not shared. The non-shared ones had lower generation probabilities than the shared ones.

Several immunoSEQ plates received, in even portions, the genomic DNA of each subset. Assay: immunoSEQ multiplex PCR; the TCRdb copy retains only in-frame clones and omits some. The sample contains about 340,000 clones, 73% of which appear only once. Donors, healthy HIV-negative adults, lacked recent acute infections or vaccinations. In regard to this clone: The target antigen is unknown.

The J segment lost 2 bases and the V segment lost 2 bases, leaving 2 bases of the junction unmatched. Germline V gene lookup returns CDR1 MGHRA and CDR2 YSYEKL. CDR3 length: 14 amino acids. The rearrangement joins TRBV4-1 to TRBJ1-2; 7 bases line up with TRBD1. This receptor was identified in a man younger than 40 in good health. Sequenced material: memory CD4+ T cells sorted from blood. Indicated subset: CD45RA-negative fraction. The CDR3 protein is CASSQLTGNYGYTF. Written as DNA, the CDR3 is TGCGCCAGCAGCCAATTGACAGGGAACTATGGCTACACCTTC.